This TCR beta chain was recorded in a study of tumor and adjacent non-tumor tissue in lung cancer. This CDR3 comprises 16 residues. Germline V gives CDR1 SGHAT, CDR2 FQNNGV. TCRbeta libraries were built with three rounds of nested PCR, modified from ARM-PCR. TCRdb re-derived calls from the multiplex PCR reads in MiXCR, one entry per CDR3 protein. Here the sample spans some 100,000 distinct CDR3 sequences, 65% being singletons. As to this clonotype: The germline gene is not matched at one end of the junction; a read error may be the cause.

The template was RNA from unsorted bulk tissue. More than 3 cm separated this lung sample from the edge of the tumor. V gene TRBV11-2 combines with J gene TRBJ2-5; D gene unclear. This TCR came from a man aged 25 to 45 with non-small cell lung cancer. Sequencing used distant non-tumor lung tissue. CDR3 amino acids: CASSLAWRRNKETQYF. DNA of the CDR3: TGTGCCAGTAGCTTAGCTTGGCGGCGTAATAAAGAGACCCAATACTTC.